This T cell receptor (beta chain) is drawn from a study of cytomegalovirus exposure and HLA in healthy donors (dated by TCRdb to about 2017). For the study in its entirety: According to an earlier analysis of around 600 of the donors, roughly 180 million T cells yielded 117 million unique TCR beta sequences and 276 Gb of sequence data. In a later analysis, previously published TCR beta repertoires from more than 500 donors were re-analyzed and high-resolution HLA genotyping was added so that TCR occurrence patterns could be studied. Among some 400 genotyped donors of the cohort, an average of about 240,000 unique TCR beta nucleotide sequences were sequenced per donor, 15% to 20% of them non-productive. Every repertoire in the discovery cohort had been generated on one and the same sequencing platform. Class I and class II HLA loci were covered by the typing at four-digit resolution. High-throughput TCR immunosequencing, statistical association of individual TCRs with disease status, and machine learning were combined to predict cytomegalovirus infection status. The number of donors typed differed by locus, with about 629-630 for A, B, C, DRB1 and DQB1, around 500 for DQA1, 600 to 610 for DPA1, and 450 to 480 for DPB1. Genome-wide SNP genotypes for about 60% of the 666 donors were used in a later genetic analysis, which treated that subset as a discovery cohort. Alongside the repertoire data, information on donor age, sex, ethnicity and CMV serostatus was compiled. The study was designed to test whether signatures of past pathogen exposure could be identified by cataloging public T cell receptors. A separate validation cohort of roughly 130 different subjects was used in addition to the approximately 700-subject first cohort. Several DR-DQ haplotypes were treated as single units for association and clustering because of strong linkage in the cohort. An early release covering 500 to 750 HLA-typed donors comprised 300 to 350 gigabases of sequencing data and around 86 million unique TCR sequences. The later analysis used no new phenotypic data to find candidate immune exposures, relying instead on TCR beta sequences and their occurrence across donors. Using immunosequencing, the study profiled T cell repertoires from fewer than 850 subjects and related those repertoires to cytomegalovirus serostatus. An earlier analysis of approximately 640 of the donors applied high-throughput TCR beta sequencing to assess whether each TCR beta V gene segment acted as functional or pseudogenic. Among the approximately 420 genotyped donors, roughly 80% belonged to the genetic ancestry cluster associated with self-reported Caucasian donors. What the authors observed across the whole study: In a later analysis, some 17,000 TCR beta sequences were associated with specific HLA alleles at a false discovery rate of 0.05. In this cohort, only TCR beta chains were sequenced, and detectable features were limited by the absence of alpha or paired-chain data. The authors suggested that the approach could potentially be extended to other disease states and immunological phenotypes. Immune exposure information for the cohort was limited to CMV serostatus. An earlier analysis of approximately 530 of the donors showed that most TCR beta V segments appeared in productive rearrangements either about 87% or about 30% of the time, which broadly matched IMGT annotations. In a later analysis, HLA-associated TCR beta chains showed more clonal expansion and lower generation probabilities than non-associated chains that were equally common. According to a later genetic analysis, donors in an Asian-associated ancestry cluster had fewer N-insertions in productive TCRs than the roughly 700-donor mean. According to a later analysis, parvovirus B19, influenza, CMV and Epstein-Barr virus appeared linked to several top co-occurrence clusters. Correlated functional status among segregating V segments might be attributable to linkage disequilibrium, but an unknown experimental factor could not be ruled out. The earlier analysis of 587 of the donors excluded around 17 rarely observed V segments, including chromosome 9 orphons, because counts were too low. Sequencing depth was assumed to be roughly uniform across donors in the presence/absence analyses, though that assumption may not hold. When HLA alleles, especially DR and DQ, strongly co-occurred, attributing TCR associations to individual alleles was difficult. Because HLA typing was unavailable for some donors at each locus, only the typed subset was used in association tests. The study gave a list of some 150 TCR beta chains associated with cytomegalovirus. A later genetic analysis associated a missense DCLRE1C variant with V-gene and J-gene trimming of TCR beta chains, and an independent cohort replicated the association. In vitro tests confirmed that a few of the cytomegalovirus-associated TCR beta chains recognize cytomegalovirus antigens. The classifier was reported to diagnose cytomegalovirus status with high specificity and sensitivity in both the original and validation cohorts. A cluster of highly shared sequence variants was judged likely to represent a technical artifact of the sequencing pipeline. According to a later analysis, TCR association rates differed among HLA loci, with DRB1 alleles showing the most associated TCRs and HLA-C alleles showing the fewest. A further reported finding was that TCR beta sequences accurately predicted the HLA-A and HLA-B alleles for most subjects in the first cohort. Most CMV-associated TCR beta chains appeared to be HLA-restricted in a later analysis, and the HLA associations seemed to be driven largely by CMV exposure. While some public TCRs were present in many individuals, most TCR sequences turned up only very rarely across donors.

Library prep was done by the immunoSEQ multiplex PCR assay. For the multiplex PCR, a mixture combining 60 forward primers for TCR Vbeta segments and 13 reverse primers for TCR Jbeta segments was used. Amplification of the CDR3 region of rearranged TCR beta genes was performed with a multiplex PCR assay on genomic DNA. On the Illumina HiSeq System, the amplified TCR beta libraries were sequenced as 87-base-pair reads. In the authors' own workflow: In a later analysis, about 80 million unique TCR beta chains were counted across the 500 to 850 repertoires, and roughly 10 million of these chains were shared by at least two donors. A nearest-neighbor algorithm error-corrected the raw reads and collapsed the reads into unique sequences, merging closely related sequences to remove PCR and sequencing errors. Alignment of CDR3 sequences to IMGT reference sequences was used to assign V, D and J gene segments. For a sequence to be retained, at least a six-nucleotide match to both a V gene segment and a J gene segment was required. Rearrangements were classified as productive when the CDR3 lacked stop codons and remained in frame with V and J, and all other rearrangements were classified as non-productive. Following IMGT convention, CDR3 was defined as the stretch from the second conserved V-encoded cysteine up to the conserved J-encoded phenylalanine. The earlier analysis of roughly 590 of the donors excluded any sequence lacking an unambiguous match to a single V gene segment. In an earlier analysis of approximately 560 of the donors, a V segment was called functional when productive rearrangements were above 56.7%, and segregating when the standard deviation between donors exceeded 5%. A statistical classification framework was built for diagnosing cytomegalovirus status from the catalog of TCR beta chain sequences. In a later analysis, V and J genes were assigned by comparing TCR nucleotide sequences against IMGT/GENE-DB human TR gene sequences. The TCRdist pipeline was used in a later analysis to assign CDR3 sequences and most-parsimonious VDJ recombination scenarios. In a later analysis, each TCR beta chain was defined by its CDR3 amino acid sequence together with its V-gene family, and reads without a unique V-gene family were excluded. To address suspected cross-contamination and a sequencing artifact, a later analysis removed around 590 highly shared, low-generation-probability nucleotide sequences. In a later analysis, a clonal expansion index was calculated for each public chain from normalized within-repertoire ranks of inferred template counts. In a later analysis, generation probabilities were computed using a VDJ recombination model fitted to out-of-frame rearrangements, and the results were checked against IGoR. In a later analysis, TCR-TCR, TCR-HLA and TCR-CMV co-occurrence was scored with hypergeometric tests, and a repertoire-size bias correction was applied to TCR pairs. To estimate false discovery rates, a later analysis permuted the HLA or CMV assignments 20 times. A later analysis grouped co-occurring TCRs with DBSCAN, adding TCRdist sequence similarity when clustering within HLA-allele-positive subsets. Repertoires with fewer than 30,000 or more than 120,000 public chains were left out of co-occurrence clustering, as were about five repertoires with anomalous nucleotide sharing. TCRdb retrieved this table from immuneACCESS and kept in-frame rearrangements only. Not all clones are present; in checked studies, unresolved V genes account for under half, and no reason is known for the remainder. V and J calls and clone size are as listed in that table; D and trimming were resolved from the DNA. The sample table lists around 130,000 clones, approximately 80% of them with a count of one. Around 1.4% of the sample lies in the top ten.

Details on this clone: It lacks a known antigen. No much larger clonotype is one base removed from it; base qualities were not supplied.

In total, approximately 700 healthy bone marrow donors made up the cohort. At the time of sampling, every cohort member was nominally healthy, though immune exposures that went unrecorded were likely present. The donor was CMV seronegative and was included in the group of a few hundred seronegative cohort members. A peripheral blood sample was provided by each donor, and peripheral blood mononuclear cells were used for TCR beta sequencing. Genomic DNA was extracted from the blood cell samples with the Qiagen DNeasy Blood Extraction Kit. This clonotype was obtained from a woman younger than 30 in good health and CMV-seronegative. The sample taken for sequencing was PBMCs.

The DNA sequence is TGTGCCAGCAACACACTAGCGGCGAACACCGGGGAGCTGTTTTTT. The resulting protein is CASNTLAANTGELFF. The chain employs TRBV2 and TRBJ2-2, with TRBD2 matching 8 junction bases. V ends up 7 bases short and J 0 bases short, with an unmatched junction base count of 4. The CDR3, cysteine through phenylalanine, is 15 amino acids long. Just the 45-base CDR3 DNA is kept, in frame starting at base 1. Taken from the germline V gene, the CDR1 and CDR2 loops are SNHLY and FYNNEI.